This T cell receptor beta chain derives from a study of regulatory T cells in long-lasting Graves disease. Study findings and constraints: Favoring TRBV28, TRBJ1-2 and TRBJ2-5 was a feature seen in persistent disease.

CDR1 is SGHAT and CDR2 is FQNNGV in the germline V gene. V lost 5 bases and J lost 4, with 9 bases in between. The CDR3 is made up of 12 amino acids. Regarding time point: newly diagnosed GD, antithyroid drugs for less than 3 months. RNA from PBMCs was the source of the TCR library. Investigators prepared the TCR beta libraries by applying iRepertoire HTBI primers and Arm-PCR of CDR3 regions. TCRdb fed the multiplex PCR reads into MiXCR, producing one record per CDR3 protein. This sample has around 500,000 distinct CDR3 sequences, with around 15% found just once. This clonotype has at least ten counts. Its antigen is unidentified. In addition, the sample was reused for a study of T cells in Graves' hyperthyroidism and ophthalmopathy.

This sequence was found in a woman aged 35 to 60 with Graves disease. This sample comprised peripheral blood mononuclear cells (PBMCs), obtained at new diagnosis, from a patient treated with antithyroid drugs. The rearrangement joins TRBV11-2 to TRBJ2-7; D possibly corresponds to TRBD2 (5 bases). The CDR3 here is CASSTDLYEQYF. The CDR3, as DNA: TGTGCCAGCAGCACGGACTTATACGAGCAGTACTTC.